Detailed here is one T cell receptor (beta chain). Antigen specificity is unknown. With a much larger clone just one base away, this may be a read error. Study-wide results and limits: Greatest tumor Treg TCR overlap was with tumor naive CD4+ cells.

Cells sorted as Tregs were CD4+, CD25+ and CD127-/low. This CDR3 contains 14 residues. In germline, CDR1 is SQVTM, CDR2 ANQGSEA. Trimming removed 3 bases from V and 3 bases from J, with 15 bases in between. TCRdb used MiXCR to reprocess the 5' RACE reads, holding one entry per CDR3 protein. Here the sample spans fewer than 55,000 distinct CDR3 sequences, about a fifth being singletons. What was sequenced was Tregs sorted from a lymph node. This chain connects TRBV29-1 to TRBJ2-7, with D possibly matching TRBD1 (6 bases). The TCR comes from a female donor with breast cancer. The DNA for the CDR3 is TGCAGCGTTGAGTCAGGGGACATAGGCTACGAGCAGTACTTC. Its translation is CSVESGDIGYEQYF.